The present T cell receptor beta chain was sequenced within a study of shared clonotypes between healthy human individuals. This clone was detected once. Antigen: not known. Data came from immunoSEQ multiplex PCR; TCRdb stores just in-frame clones and leaves some out. The sample gives approximately 1.4 million clones, around 98% of which show up once; roughly 0.42% is in the top ten. Study observations and caveats: Clonotypes shared by all four sorted-subset donors had higher generation probabilities than non-shared clonotypes.

The receptor was derived from a man aged 30 to 45 in good health. Material for sequencing was naive CD4+ T cells sorted from blood. The subset is: CD45RA+ positively selected.

DNA of the CDR3: TGTGCCAGCAGTCCGACAGGGGCCTACGAGCAGTACTTC. This codes for CASSPTGAYEQYF. The chain employs TRBV6-1 and TRBJ2-7; 8 bases match TRBD1. The CDR3 runs to 13 residues. CDR1 is MNHNS, CDR2 SASEGT, per germline. Unmatched junction bases numbered 2, after V lost 5 bases and J lost 2 bases.